Listed below are T cell receptor beta chains from one sample, sequenced in a study of patients and donors after allogeneic stem cell transplantation. TCRdb itself ran the RT-PCR reads through MiXCR, one entry per CDR3 protein. This table has about 110,000 distinct CDR3 sequences, 35% appearing once. The sequenced material came from blood, either unsorted or a sorted T cell fraction (not recorded which). Source of these receptors: a human donor who was either an allogeneic HSCT recipient or a stem cell or donor lymphocyte infusion donor (not recorded which). It is not recorded whose cells these are; they may come from a transplant donor. The CDR3 runs from the conserved cysteine through the conserved F or W. D genes are given only for firm matches. Not every row has a clone size; where given, it reads once, few, many or a size class.

cdr3_aa cdr3_nt v_call clone_size j_call d_call
CASSYSASSQGYEQYF TGTGCCAGCAGTTACTCGGCCTCTAGCCAAGGCTACGAGCAGTACTTC TRBV6-5 . TRBJ2-7 .
CASSHRVEDTQYF TGTGCCAGCTCCCACAGGGTTGAAGATACGCAGTATTTT TRBV18 . TRBJ2-3 .
CASSFQGAGELFF TGTGCCAGCAGTTTCCAGGGTGCCGGGGAGCTGTTTTTT TRBV12-3/TRBV12-4 few TRBJ2-2 .
CASSPGQGKGQPQHF TGTGCCAGCAGCCCCGGACAGGGGAAGGGTCAGCCCCAGCATTTT TRBV3-1 few TRBJ1-5 TRBD1
CATSGGRAAQDTQYF TGTGCCACCAGTGGAGGGAGGGCCGCGCAAGATACGCAGTATTTT TRBV24-1 . TRBJ2-3 TRBD2
CASSPGLARTGELFF TGTGCCAGCAGTCCGGGACTAGCGAGAACCGGGGAGCTGTTTTTT TRBV12-3/TRBV12-4 . TRBJ2-2 TRBD2
CASSQEWLAGDTGELFF TGTGCCAGCAGCCAAGAATGGCTAGCGGGAGATACCGGGGAGCTGTTTTTT TRBV4-2 few TRBJ2-2 TRBD2
CASSLQGSPYEQYF TGTGCCAGCTCACTACAGGGGTCACCCTACGAGCAGTACTTC TRBV18 . TRBJ2-7 TRBD1
CASKLSRSYNEQFF TGTGCCAGCAAATTGTCACGCTCCTACAATGAGCAGTTCTTC TRBV6-5 . TRBJ2-1 .
CASSRGRGMGNTEAFF TGTGCCAGCAGCCGCGGAAGGGGGATGGGGAACACTGAAGCTTTCTTT TRBV4-2 . TRBJ1-1 .
CASSPGQLGRGEKLFF TGTGCCAGCAGTCCAGGACAGCTCGGAAGAGGTGAAAAACTGTTTTTT TRBV6-5 few TRBJ1-4 .
CASSFPGGDEQYF TGTGCCAGCAGTTTCCCAGGGGGGGACGAGCAGTACTTC TRBV28 . TRBJ2-7 .
CAISESTGDEKLFF TGTGCCATCAGTGAGTCAACAGGGGACGAAAAACTGTTTTTT TRBV10-3 many TRBJ1-4 TRBD1
CSASLGLGTHEQYF TGCAGTGCTAGCTTGGGACTAGGGACCCACGAGCAGTACTTC TRBV20-1 . TRBJ2-7 TRBD2
CASSLLAFGDTQYF TGTGCCAGCAGCTTATTGGCCTTTGGGGATACGCAGTATTTT TRBV11-2 . TRBJ2-3 .
CATSYGRARNEQFF TGTGCCACCAGTTACGGGAGGGCCCGAAATGAGCAGTTCTTC TRBV24-1 few TRBJ2-1 TRBD2
CAWSDFTYSNQPQHF TGTGCCTGGAGTGATTTCACCTATAGCAATCAGCCCCAGCATTTT TRBV30 . TRBJ1-5 .
CSVDRLIYGYTF TGCAGCGTTGATAGACTAATCTATGGCTACACCTTC TRBV29-1 . TRBJ1-2 .
CSVEEGTGGYGYTF TGCAGCGTTGAAGAAGGGACAGGGGGCTATGGCTACACCTTC TRBV29-1 many TRBJ1-2 TRBD1
CSARDRGLAANEQFF TGCAGTGCTAGAGATCGAGGACTAGCGGCCAATGAGCAGTTCTTC TRBV20-1 . TRBJ2-1 TRBD2
CAISGGPQEKLFF TGTGCCATCAGTGGGGGACCTCAGGAAAAACTGTTTTTT TRBV10-3 few TRBJ1-4 .
CASSESHTGELFF TGTGCCAGCAGTGAAAGTCACACCGGGGAGCTGTTTTTT TRBV2 few TRBJ2-2 .
CSVEDPGYEQYF TGCAGCGTTGAAGATCCGGGCTACGAGCAGTACTTC TRBV29-1 few TRBJ2-7 .
CASSYGFGGNTEAFF TGTGCCAGCAGTTACGGGTTCGGGGGAAACACTGAAGCTTTCTTT TRBV6-5 . TRBJ1-1 .
CASSYSGSGELFF TGTGCCAGCAGTTACTCGGGGTCCGGGGAGCTGTTTTTT TRBV6-5 . TRBJ2-2 .
CASTSLGVTDTQYF TGTGCCAGCACCTCCCTTGGGGTCACAGATACGCAGTATTTT TRBV27 . TRBJ2-3 .
CASSSRLVRDGQPQHF TGTGCCAGCAGTTCAAGACTCGTGAGGGATGGTCAGCCCCAGCATTTT TRBV6-5 few TRBJ1-5 .
CATSDLFGTGTGELFF TGTGCCACCAGTGATTTGTTCGGGACAGGGACCGGGGAGCTGTTTTTT TRBV24-1 . TRBJ2-2 TRBD1
CASRRGDRGIGNQPQHF TGTGCCAGCAGACGGGGGGACAGGGGGATCGGCAATCAGCCCCAGCATTTT TRBV6-2/TRBV6-3 . TRBJ1-5 TRBD1
CSAERTGGRGQPQHF TGCAGTGCCGAAAGGACAGGAGGACGGGGACAGCCCCAGCATTTT TRBV20-1 medium-sized TRBJ1-5 TRBD1
CSAQKLSGANVLTF TGCAGTGCGCAAAAGCTGTCTGGGGCCAACGTCCTGACTTTC TRBV20-1 . TRBJ2-6 .
CIPGGSYNSPLHF TGCATCCCGGGGGGATCCTATAATTCACCCCTCCACTTT TRBV20-1 . TRBJ1-6 .
CSARKGGFYGYTF TGCAGTGCTAGAAAGGGGGGGTTCTATGGCTACACCTTC TRBV20-1 few TRBJ1-2 .
CSARDPGLAGVGIQYF TGCAGTGCTAGAGATCCGGGACTAGCGGGAGTAGGCATTCAGTACTTC TRBV20-1 . TRBJ2-4 TRBD2
CASSHLRSDSTSYNEQFF TGCGCCAGCAGTCACCTCCGATCGGACTCAACTTCCTACAATGAGCAGTTCTTC TRBV4-3 . TRBJ2-1 .
CASNQGAKNIQYF TGTGCCAGCAATCAGGGGGCCAAAAACATTCAGTACTTC TRBV12-3/TRBV12-4 few TRBJ2-4 .
CASKRFFTDTQYF TGTGCCAGCAAGCGTTTTTTCACAGATACGCAGTATTTT TRBV2 . TRBJ2-3 .
CAITQEKNGYTF TGTGCCATCACCCAGGAAAAGAATGGCTACACCTTC TRBV10-3 . TRBJ1-2 .
CAIRESGNTIYF TGTGCCATCAGGGAGTCTGGAAACACCATATATTTT TRBV10-3 few TRBJ1-3 .
CSARGAEGHQPQHF TGCAGTGCTAGAGGGGCCGAGGGCCATCAGCCCCAGCATTTT TRBV20-1 . TRBJ1-5 .
CSARKGAGTDTQYF TGCAGTGCTAGGAAAGGGGCTGGAACAGATACGCAGTATTTT TRBV20-1 . TRBJ2-3 .
CATAPGGTQRGQPQHF TGTGCCACCGCTCCGGGTGGGACTCAAAGAGGGCAGCCCCAGCATTTT TRBV10-3 . TRBJ1-5 .
CASSYGPVSSYEQYF TGTGCCAGCAGTTACGGTCCTGTCAGCTCCTACGAGCAGTACTTC TRBV6-2/TRBV6-3 . TRBJ2-7 .
CASGPYGTLQETQYF TGTGCCAGCGGCCCTTACGGGACCCTGCAAGAGACCCAGTACTTC TRBV2 . TRBJ2-5 .
CSAKAGSGQPQHF TGCAGTGCTAAGGCAGGGTCGGGTCAGCCCCAGCATTTT TRBV20-1 many TRBJ1-5 .
CSATGTALQEQYF TGCAGTGCGACCGGGACAGCCCTACAGGAGCAGTACTTC TRBV20-1 medium-sized TRBJ2-7 TRBD1
CASSPVSNQPQHF TGTGCCAGCTCACCAGTAAGCAATCAGCCCCAGCATTTT TRBV18 many TRBJ1-5 .
CASSLPGGTGRTEAFF TGTGCCAGCAGCTTACCGGGAGGTACGGGGAGGACTGAAGCTTTCTTT TRBV7-8 few TRBJ1-1 .